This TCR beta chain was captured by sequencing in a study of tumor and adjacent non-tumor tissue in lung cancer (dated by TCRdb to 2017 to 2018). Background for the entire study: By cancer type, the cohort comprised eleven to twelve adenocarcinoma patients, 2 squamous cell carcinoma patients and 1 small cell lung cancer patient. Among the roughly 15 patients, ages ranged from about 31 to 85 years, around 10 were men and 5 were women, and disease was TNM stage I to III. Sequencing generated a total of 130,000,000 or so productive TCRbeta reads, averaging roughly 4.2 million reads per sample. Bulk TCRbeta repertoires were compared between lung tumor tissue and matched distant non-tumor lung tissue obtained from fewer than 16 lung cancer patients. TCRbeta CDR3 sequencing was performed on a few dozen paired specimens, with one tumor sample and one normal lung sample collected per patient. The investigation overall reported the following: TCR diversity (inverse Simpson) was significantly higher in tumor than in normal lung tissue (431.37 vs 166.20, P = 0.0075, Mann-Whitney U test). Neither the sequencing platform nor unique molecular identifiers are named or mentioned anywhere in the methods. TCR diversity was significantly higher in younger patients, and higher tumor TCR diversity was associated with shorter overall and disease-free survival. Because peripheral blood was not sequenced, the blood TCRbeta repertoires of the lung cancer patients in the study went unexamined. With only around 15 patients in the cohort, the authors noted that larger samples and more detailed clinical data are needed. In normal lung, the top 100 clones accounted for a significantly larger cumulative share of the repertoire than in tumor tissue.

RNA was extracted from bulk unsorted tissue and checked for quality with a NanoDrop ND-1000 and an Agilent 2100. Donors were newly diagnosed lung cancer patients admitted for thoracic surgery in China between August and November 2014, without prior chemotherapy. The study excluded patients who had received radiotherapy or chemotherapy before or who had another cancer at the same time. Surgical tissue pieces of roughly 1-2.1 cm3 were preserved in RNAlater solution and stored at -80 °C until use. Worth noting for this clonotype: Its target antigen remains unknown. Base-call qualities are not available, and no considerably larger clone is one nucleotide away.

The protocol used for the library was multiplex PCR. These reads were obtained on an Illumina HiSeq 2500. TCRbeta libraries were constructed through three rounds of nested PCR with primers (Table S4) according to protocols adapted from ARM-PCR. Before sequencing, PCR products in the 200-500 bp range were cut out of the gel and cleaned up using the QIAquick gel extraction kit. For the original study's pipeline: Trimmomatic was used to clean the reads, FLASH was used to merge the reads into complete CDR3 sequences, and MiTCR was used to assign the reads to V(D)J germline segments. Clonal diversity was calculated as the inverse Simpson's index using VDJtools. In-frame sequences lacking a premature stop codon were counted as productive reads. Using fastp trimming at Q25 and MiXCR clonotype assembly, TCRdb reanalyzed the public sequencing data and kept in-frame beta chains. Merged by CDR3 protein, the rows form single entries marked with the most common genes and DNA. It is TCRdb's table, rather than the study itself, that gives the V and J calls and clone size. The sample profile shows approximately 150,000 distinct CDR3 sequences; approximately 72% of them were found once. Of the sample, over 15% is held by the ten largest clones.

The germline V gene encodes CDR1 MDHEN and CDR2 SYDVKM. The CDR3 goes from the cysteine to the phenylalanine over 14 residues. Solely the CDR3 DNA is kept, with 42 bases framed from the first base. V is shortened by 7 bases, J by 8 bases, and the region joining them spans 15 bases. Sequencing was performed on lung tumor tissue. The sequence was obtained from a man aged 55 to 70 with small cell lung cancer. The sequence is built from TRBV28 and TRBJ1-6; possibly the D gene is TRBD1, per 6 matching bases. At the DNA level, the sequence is TGTGCCAGCAAGACAGGAGGGACCGATTCACCCCTCCACTTT. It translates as CASKTGGTDSPLHF.